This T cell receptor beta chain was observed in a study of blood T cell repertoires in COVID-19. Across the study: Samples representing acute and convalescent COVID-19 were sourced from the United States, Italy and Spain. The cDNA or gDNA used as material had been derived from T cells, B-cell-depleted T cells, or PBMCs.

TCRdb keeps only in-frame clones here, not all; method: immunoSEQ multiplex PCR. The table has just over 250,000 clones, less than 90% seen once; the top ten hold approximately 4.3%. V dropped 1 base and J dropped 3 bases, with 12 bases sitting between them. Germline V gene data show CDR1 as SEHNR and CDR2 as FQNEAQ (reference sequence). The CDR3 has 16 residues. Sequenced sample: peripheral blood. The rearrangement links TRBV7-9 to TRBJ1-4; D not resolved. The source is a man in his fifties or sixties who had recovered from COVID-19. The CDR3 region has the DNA TGTGCCAGCAGCTTAGGGCACACCGGAGCTAATGAAAAACTGTTTTTT. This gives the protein CASSLGHTGANEKLFF.